The clone carrying this T cell receptor beta chain came up a few times. These data originate in a study of T cell repertoires in cytomegalovirus infection. V dropped 4 bases and J dropped 0; count of bases not matched to a gene: 12. This CDR3 has 18 residues. TCRdb used MiXCR to reprocess the reads, holding one entry per CDR3 protein. The sample contains 150,000 to 160,000 distinct CDR3 sequences, about 25% of which appear only once. V gene TRBV12-3 or TRBV12-4 combines with J gene TRBJ2-4; 7 nucleotides line up with TRBD1. The TCR originated in a human donor in good health (CMV status not recorded). Some clones in this sample may be carry-over from other donors' samples. The sample consisted of PBMCs. The chain's CDR3 is CASSSILDRERAKNIQYF. The DNA for the CDR3 is TGTGCCAGCAGTTCCATACTCGACAGGGAGAGAGCCAAAAACATTCAGTACTTC.